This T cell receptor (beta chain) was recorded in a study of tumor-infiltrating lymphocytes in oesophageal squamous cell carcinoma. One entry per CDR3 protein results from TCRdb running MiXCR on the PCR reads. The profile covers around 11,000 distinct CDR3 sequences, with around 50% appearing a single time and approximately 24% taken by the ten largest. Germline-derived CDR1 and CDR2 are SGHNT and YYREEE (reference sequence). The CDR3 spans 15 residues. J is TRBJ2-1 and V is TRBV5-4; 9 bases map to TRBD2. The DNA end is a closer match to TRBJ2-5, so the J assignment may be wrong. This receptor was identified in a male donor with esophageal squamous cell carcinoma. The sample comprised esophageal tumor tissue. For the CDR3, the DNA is TGTGCCAGCAGCTTGTCGACTAGCGGACGAGAGACCCAGTACTTC. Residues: CASSLSTSGRETQYF.